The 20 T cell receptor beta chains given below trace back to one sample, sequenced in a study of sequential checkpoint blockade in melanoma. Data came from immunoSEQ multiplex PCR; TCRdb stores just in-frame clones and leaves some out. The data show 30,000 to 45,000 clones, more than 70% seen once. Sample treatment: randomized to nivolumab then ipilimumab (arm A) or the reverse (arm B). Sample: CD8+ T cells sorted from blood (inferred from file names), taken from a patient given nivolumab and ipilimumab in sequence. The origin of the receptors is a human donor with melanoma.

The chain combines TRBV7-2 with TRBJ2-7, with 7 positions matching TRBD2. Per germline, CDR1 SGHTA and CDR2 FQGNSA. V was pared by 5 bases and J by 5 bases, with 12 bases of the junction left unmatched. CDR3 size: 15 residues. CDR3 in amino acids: CASSLPGAGENEQYF. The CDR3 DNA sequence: TGTGCCAGCAGCCTCCCCGGGGCGGGAGAAAACGAGCAGTACTTC.

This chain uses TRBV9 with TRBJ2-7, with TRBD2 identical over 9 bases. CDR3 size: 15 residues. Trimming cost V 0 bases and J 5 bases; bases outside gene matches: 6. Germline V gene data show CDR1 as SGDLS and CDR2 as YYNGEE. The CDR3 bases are TGTGCCAGCAGCGTAGAGGCTAGCGGGATCCACGAGCAGTACTTC. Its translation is CASSVEASGIHEQYF.

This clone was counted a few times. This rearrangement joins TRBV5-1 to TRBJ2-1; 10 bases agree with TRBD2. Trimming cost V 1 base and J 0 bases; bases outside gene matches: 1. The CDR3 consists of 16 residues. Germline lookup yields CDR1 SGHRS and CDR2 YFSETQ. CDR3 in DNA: TGCGCCAGCAGCTTGCCTAGCGGGAGCTCCTACAATGAGCAGTTCTTC. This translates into CASSLPSGSSYNEQFF.

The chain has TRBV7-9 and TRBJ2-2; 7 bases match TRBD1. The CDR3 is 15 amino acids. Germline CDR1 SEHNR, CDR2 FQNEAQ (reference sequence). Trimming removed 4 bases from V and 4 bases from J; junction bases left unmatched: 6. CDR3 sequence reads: CASSYTGAGTGELFF. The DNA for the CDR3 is TGTGCCAGCAGCTATACAGGGGCGGGCACCGGGGAGCTGTTTTTT.

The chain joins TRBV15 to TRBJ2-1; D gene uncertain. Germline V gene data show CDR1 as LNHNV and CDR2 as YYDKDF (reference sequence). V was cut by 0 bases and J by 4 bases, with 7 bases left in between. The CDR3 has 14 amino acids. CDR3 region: CATSRDLLYNEQFF. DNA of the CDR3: TGTGCCACCAGCAGAGATCTACTATACAATGAGCAGTTCTTC.

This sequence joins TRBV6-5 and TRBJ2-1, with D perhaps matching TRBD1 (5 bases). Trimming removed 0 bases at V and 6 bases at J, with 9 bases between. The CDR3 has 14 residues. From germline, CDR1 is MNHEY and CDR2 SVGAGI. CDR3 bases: TGTGCCAGCAGTTACTCAATCGACAGCAATGAGCAGTTCTTC. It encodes CASSYSIDSNEQFF.

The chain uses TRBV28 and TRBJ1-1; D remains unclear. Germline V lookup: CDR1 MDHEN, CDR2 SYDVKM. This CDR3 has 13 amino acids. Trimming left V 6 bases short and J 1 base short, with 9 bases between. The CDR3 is CASRISPNTEAFF. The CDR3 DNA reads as TGTGCCAGCAGGATCAGTCCGAACACTGAAGCTTTCTTT.

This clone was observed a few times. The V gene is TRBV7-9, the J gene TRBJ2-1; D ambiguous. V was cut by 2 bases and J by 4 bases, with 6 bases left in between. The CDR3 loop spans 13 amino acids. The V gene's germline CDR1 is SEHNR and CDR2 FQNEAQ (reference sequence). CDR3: CASSLPTYNEQFF. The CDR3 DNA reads TGTGCCAGCAGCTTACCCACTTACAATGAGCAGTTCTTC.

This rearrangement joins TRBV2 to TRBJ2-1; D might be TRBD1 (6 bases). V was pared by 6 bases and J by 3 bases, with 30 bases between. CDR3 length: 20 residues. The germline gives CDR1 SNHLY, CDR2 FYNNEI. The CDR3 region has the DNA TGTGCCAGCAGCGGACCGGACAGTACTCCAATTACTCGAGACTACAATGAGCAGTTCTTC. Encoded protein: CASSGPDSTPITRDYNEQFF.

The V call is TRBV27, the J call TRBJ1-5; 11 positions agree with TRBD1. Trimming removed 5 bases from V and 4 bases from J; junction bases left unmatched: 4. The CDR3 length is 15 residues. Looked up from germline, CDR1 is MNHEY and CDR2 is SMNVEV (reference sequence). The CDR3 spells CASSPGTGGNQPQHF. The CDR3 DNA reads TGTGCCAGCAGTCCCGGGACAGGGGGAAATCAGCCCCAGCATTTT.

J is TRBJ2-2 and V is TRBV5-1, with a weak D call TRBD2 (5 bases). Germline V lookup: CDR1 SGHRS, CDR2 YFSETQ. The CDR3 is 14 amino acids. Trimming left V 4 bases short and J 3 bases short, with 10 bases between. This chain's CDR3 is CASSPGLYTGELFF. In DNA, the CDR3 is TGCGCCAGCAGCCCTGGACTCTACACCGGGGAGCTGTTTTTT.

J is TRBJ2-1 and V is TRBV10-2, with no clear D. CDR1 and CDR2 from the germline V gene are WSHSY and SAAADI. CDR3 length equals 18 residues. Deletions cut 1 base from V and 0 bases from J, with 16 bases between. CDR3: CASSEWSTTESSYNEQFF. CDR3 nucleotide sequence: TGCGCCAGCAGTGAGTGGAGCACTACTGAGAGCTCCTACAATGAGCAGTTCTTC.

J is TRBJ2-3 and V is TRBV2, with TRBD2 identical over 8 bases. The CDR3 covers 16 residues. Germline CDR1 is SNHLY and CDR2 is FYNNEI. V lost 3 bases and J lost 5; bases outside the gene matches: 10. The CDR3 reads CASSDPGGRYGDTQYF. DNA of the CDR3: TGTGCCAGCAGTGATCCGGGCGGGAGGTACGGAGATACGCAGTATTTT.

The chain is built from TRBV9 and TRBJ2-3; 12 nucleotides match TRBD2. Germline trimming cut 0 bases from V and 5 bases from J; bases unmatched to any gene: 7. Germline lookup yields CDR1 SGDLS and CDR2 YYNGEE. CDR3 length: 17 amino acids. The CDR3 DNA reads TGTGCCAGCAGCGTAGGGAGGGGGGGACTAGCGGGAGATACGCAGTATTTT. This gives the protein CASSVGRGGLAGDTQYF.

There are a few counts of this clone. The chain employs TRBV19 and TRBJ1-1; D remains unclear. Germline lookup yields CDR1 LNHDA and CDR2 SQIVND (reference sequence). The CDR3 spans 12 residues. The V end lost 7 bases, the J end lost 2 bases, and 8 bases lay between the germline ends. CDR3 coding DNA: TGTGCCAGTATTACGGGTAACACTGAAGCTTTCTTT. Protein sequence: CASITGNTEAFF.

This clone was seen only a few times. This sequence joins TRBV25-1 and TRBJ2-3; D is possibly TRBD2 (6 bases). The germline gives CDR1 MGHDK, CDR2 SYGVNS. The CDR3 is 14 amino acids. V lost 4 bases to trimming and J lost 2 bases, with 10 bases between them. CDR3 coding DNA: TGTGCCAGCAGTGGGCCGGGGGACACAGATACGCAGTATTTT. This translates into CASSGPGDTDTQYF.

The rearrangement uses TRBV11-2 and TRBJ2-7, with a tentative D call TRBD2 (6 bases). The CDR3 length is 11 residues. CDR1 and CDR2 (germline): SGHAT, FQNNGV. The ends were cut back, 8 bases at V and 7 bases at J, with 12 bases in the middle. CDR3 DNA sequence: TGTGCCAGCGCCTTGGGGGGTGAGCAGTACGTC. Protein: CASALGGEQYV.

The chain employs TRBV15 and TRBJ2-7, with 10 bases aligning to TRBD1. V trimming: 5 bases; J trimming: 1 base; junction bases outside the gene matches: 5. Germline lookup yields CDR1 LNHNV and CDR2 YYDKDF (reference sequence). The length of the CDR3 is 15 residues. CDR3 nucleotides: TGTGCCACCAGCCTCGGACAGGGGGGTTCCTACGAGCAGTACTTC. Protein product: CATSLGQGGSYEQYF.

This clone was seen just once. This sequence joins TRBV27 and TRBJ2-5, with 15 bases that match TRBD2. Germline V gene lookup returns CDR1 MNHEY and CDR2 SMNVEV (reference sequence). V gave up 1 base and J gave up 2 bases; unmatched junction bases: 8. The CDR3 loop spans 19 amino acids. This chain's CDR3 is CASSLFNGLAGGSQETQYF. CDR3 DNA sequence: TGTGCCAGCAGTTTATTCAATGGACTAGCGGGAGGGAGTCAAGAGACCCAGTACTTC.

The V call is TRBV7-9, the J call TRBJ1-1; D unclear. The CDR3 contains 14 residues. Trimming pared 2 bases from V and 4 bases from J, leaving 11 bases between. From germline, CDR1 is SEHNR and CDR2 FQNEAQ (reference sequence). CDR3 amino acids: CASSLIEVSTEAFF. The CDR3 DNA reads TGTGCCAGCAGCTTAATCGAAGTCAGCACTGAAGCTTTCTTT. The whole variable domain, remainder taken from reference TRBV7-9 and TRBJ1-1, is DTGVSQNPRHKITKRGQNVTFRCDPISEHNRLYWYRQTLGQGPEFLTYFQNEAQLEKSRLLSDRFSAERPKGSFSTLEIQRTEQGDSAMYLCASSLIEVSTEAFFGQGTRLTVV.